Only a few counts were recorded for the clone carrying this T cell receptor beta chain. Its target is unknown. These data come from a study of T-cell reconstitution after alpha-beta-depleted transplantation in children. This CDR3 contains 18 residues. CDR1 SGDLS and CDR2 YYNGEE come from the germline V gene. With V trimmed by 3 bases and J by 3 bases, 11 bases remained unmatched. A library of TCRbeta sequences, prepared with unique molecular identifiers, was generated. TCRdb reprocessed the PCR reads with MiXCR, giving one entry per CDR3 protein. This table has roughly 48,000 distinct CDR3 sequences, 5.8% appearing once. Broader study findings: Several hundred expanded graft clones reportedly were the source of alpha-beta T cells about two months after transplant.

The chain joins TRBV9 to TRBJ1-6; 8 positions agree with TRBD1. The receptor was derived from a female patient aged 2-10 years who had a stem cell transplant for aplastic anemia, so the T cells may come from the graft donor. Here the sequenced sample was PBMCs, mostly from graft donor cells, taken 60 days after TCRalphabeta/CD19-depleted stem cell transplant. CDR3 amino acids: CASSEGPDRGFYNSPLHF. The DNA for the CDR3 is TGTGCCAGCAGCGAGGGACCCGACAGGGGATTCTATAATTCACCCCTCCACTTT.